The source of this T cell receptor (beta chain) is a study of tissue T cells after allogeneic stem cell transplantation. On this clone: Germline and genes: mouse. The CDR3 extends 1 residue past the end of the read, so its final part is completed from the germline J gene.

Clones were sequenced by immunoSEQ multiplex PCR, and TCRdb holds only the in-frame ones, with some missing. Of 8,700 or so clones listed, 47% are singletons. This sample's time point: mouse harvest day 7 after allogeneic transplant. Tail vein injection delivered 10^7 T-cell-depleted bone marrow cells and 10^6 splenic CD5+ T cells. B6 (H2b) cells into BALB/c (H2d) mice; tissues taken at day 7 or 14. The germline CDR1 and CDR2 sequences are NNHDY and SYVADS. V trimming: 6 bases; J trimming: 2 bases; junction bases outside the gene matches: 2. CDR3 length equals 15 residues. The sequencing sample was made of gut tissue. The genes are TRBV13-3 and TRBJ2-2, with TRBD2 matching over 12 bases. The source is a female BALB/c mouse given C57BL/6 T cells with graft-versus-host disease after an allogeneic hematopoietic cell transplant. The CDR3 reads CASTGTGGNTGQLYF. CDR3 bases read: TGTGCCAGCACCGGGACTGGGGGGAACACCGGGCAGCTCTAC.